These 18 T cell receptor beta chains were sequenced from one sample in a study of blood T cells in healthy people across ages. Sample-barcoded 5' priming and a J-beta primer mix drove a second PCR of roughly 7 to 11 cycles. TCRdb called the 5' RACE reads again in MiXCR, with one record for every CDR3 protein. The sample carries 580,000 or so distinct CDR3 sequences, 40% to 55% recorded once. Sequenced input: blood. The receptors come from an elderly man in good health.

The chain combines TRBV10-3 with TRBJ2-5, with D uncertain. This CDR3 is built from 13 residues. CDR1 is ENHRY, CDR2 SYGVKD, per germline. Trimming cost V 3 bases and J 4 bases, with 9 bases left between them. CDR3 sequence reads: CAISEEIGETQYF. The CDR3 nucleotides read TGTGCCATCAGTGAAGAGATCGGAGAGACCCAGTACTTC.

V is TRBV7-8 and J is TRBJ2-7; D is undetermined. V was pared by 2 bases and J by 4 bases, with 12 bases between. CDR3 length: 14 amino acids. Germline CDR1 is SGHVS and CDR2 is FQNEAQ. CDR3 sequence (DNA): TGTGCCAGCAGCTTACTCCCACAGAAGTACGAGCAGTACTTC. It is translated as CASSLLPQKYEQYF. Full variable domain (remainder filled in from reference TRBV7-8 and TRBJ2-7): GAGVSQSPRYKVAKRGQDVALRCDPISGHVSLFWYQQALGQGPEFLTYFQNEAQLDKSGLPSDRFFAERPEGSVSTLKIQRTQQEDSAVYLCASSLLPQKYEQYFGPGTRLTVT.

The chain recombines TRBV20-1 with TRBJ2-7, with D possibly matching TRBD1 (6 bases). There are 14 residues in the CDR3. Germline CDR1 reads DFQATT; CDR2 reads SNEGSKA (reference sequence). The V gene lost 5 bases and the J gene lost 5 bases, with 19 bases spanning the gap. DNA of the CDR3: TGCAGTGCTGGGTCGACGGGCAGGGGACACGAGCAGTACTTC. This translates into CSAGSTGRGHEQYF.

V gene TRBV30 combines with J gene TRBJ2-5; 10 positions agree with TRBD2. V gave up 4 bases and J gave up 3 bases; unmatched junction bases: 5. The CDR3 spans 14 residues. The germline V gene encodes CDR1 GTSNPN and CDR2 SVGIG (reference sequence). The DNA of the CDR3 is TGTGCCTGGAACGTAGGACTAGCGGAAGAGACCCAGTACTTC. The encoded protein is CAWNVGLAEETQYF. The whole variable domain, filled in from reference TRBV30 and TRBJ2-5, reads SQTIHQWPATLVQPVGSPLSLECTVEGTSNPNLYWYRQAAGRGLQLLFYSVGIGQISSEVPQNLSASRPQDRQFILSSKKLLLSDSGFYLCAWNVGLAEETQYFGPGTRLLVL.

This chain uses TRBV3-1 with TRBJ2-2, with no clear D. The CDR3 totals 11 residues. The V and J ends lost 4 bases and 8 bases respectively, with 5 bases between them. The germline V gene encodes CDR1 LGHDT and CDR2 YNNKEL (reference sequence). CDR3 loop: CASSLVGELFF. The CDR3 region has the DNA TGTGCCAGCAGCCTGGTGGGGGAGCTGTTTTTT.

There are a few counts of this clonotype. This rearrangement joins TRBV7-2 to TRBJ1-2; TRBD1 aligns across 9 bases. The V gene's germline CDR1 is SGHTA and CDR2 FQGNSA. CDR3 length equals 16 residues. Trimming cost V 2 bases and J 4 bases; bases outside gene matches: 8. CDR3 amino acids: CASSLKPGQGSYGYTF. CDR3 bases: TGTGCCAGCAGCTTAAAACCGGGACAGGGCAGCTATGGCTACACCTTC. Looking up the rest from reference TRBV7-2 and TRBJ1-2 gives the full variable domain: GAGVSQSPSNKVTEKGKDVELRCDPISGHTALYWYRQSLGQGLEFLIYFQGNSAPDKSGLPSDRFSAERTGGSVSTLTIQRTQQEDSAVYLCASSLKPGQGSYGYTFGSGTRLTVV.

The genes are TRBV3-1 and TRBJ2-2; tentatively, D is TRBD1 (6 bases). Trimming pared 1 base from V and 5 bases from J, leaving 14 bases between. The CDR3 is 16 amino acids. Germline lookup yields CDR1 LGHDT and CDR2 YNNKEL (reference sequence). The DNA of the CDR3 is TGTGCCAGCAGCCAAGGACCAGGGGCGCTGACCGGGGAGCTGTTTTTT. This translates into CASSQGPGALTGELFF.

The chain couples TRBV3-1 to TRBJ2-1; no firm D call. The CDR3 consists of 14 residues. The germline gives CDR1 LGHDT, CDR2 YNNKEL (reference sequence). The V and J ends lost 0 bases and 7 bases respectively, with 10 bases between them. CDR3 sequence reads: CASSQDMVENEQFF. The DNA of the CDR3 is TGTGCCAGCAGCCAAGATATGGTGGAAAATGAGCAGTTCTTC.

CDR3 amino acids: CSARRTGVETQYF. In DNA form, the CDR3 reads TGCAGTGCTAGGCGGACGGGAGTCGAGACCCAGTACTTC. The V gene is TRBV20-1, the J gene TRBJ2-5, with D possibly TRBD2 on 6 matching bases. Trimming stripped 3 bases from V and 5 bases from J, with 13 bases between. Per germline, CDR1 DFQATT and CDR2 SNEGSKA (reference sequence). The CDR3 totals 13 residues.

The sample holds a few counts of this clonotype. The chain employs TRBV7-2 and TRBJ1-1; D remains ambiguous. This CDR3 comprises 15 residues. The germline V and J ends were trimmed by 2 bases and 1 base, with 11 bases remaining between them. Germline assignment: CDR1 SGHTA and CDR2 FQGNSA. The CDR3 loop is CASSLPQTSNTEAFF. The CDR3 coding sequence is TGTGCCAGCAGCTTACCGCAGACCTCGAACACTGAAGCTTTCTTT.

The chain employs TRBV10-3 and TRBJ2-3, with 7 bases identical to TRBD1. This CDR3 contains 14 residues. CDR1 and CDR2 (germline): ENHRY, SYGVKD. V gave up 4 bases and J gave up 3 bases; unmatched junction bases: 4. CDR3: CAISGGGGTDTQYF. As DNA, the CDR3 is TGTGCCATCAGTGGAGGGGGCGGGACAGATACGCAGTATTTT.

V is TRBV6-2 or TRBV6-3 and J is TRBJ2-5; TRBD2 matches 15 bases. The ends lost 4 bases at V and 3 bases at J; junction bases unmatched: 3. The length of the CDR3 is 16 residues. Germline loops: CDR1 MNHEY, CDR2 SVGEGT. The CDR3, as DNA: TGTGCCAGCAGTTTACGGACTAGCGGGAGGGAAGAGACCCAGTACTTC. This codes for CASSLRTSGREETQYF.

The rearrangement links TRBV27 to TRBJ2-7, with 16 bases lining up with TRBD2. The J segment lost 9 bases and the V segment lost 5 bases, leaving 13 bases of the junction unmatched. Germline assignment: CDR1 MNHEY and CDR2 SMNVEV (reference sequence). This CDR3 has 17 amino acids. The CDR3 DNA reads as TGTGCCAGCAGTCGCGGGACAGTGGGACTAGCGGGAGGGGTGCAGTACTTC. Its translation is CASSRGTVGLAGGVQYF.

This clonotype was found a few times. This chain links TRBV20-1 with TRBJ2-7; no clear D gene. The CDR3 covers 12 residues. Looked up from germline, CDR1 is DFQATT and CDR2 is SNEGSKA (reference sequence). Trimming left V 6 bases short and J 0 bases short, with 9 bases between. CDR3 region: CSAIRGSYEQYF. The CDR3 coding sequence is TGCAGTGCCATCAGAGGCTCCTACGAGCAGTACTTC.

The chain is built from TRBV7-3 and TRBJ2-3; 11 bases fit TRBD2. The CDR3 is 16 residues long. V shed 6 bases, J shed 0 bases, and the junction held 5 bases outside the gene matches. Germline V CDR1 and CDR2: SGHTA, FQGTGA. This chain's CDR3 is CASRFGTSGSTDTQYF. DNA of the CDR3: TGTGCCAGCAGATTTGGGACTAGCGGTAGCACAGATACGCAGTATTTT. Filled out from reference TRBV7-3 and TRBJ2-3, the complete variable domain reads GAGVSQTPSNKVTEKGKYVELRCDPISGHTALYWYRQSLGQGPEFLIYFQGTGAADDSGLPNDRFFAVRPEGSVSTLKIQRTERGDSAVYLCASRFGTSGSTDTQYFGPGTRLTVL.

The V and J genes are TRBV20-1 and TRBJ1-5; TRBD1 aligns across 8 bases. The CDR3 has 14 residues. CDR1 and CDR2 from the germline V gene are DFQATT and SNEGSKA (reference sequence). Trimming at V came to 1 base and at J to 9 bases, leaving 8 bases not matched to a gene. The CDR3 region is CSARGGQGNTPQHF. Written as DNA, the CDR3 is TGCAGTGCTAGAGGAGGACAGGGAAATACGCCCCAGCATTTT.

V and J are TRBV6-2 or TRBV6-3 and TRBJ2-1, with D possibly TRBD2 on 6 matching bases. Trimming pared 5 bases from V and 10 bases from J, leaving 12 bases between. This CDR3 comprises 12 residues. Germline V gene lookup returns CDR1 MNHEY and CDR2 SVGEGT. The CDR3 here is CASSPGRGEQFF. Written as DNA, the CDR3 is TGTGCCAGCAGTCCCGGGCGGGGCGAGCAGTTCTTC.

As to this clonotype: The junction does not match germline at one end; this may be a read error. This chain joins TRBV6-5 and TRBJ1-6, with TRBD1 as a possible D gene (6 bases). Germline CDR1 is MNHEY and CDR2 is SVGAGI. The CDR3 has 14 residues. The CDR3 region is CASSYSRQGSPPHF. The DNA of the CDR3 is TGTGCCAGCAGTTACTCGAGGCAGGGGTCACCCCCCCACTTT.